This TCR beta chain was profiled in a study of blood T cell repertoires in COVID-19 (dated by TCRdb to the early 2020s). The study in broad terms: The collaborator samples originated in the United States, Italy and Spain and spanned the acute and convalescent phases of COVID-19. The repertoires were made available in a free public database intended to serve as a resource for research on the immune response to SARS-CoV-2. The dataset comprised deeply sampled blood TCRbeta repertoires from subjects exposed to, actively infected with, or recovered from COVID-19. Nearly every sample came with metadata listing a de-identified subject ID, COVID-19 status, age in years and sex. Where HLA class I and class II types were available, the types were taken from metadata supplied by the sample provider, not from assay-based typing. The material from the prospective study consisted of cDNA or gDNA derived from T cells, B-cell-depleted T cells, or PBMCs. Samples came from the ongoing ImmuneRACE study (first 160 participants) plus 1,254 subjects from 6 global collaborators. Results and caveats for the whole study, not just this receptor: The amount of clinical and demographic metadata varied by source and participant and was provided uncurated.

TCRbeta CDR3 regions were amplified from genomic DNA using the immunoSEQ Assay, a bias-controlled multiplex PCR. The original pipeline was this. Nucleated cell counts per sample were estimated from amplification of reference gene primers within the assay. To quantify the absolute abundance of each unique TCRbeta CDR3 rearrangement, sequence reads were collapsed and filtered. For each sample, productive Simpson clonality was calculated as the square root of Simpson's diversity index across productive rearrangements. In its TCRdb copy, this immuneACCESS table keeps in-frame sequences only and misses some clones. Where compared with another copy, unresolved V genes explain less than half of these, and the others have no known cause. Clone size and V and J calls were adopted from that table, with D and trimming inferred from the DNA. The sample data list 230,000 or so clones, and more than 85% of these were observed just once. Clones ranked in the top ten supply about 2% of the sample.

Whole blood was collected in K2EDTA tubes by collaborating institutions according to the institutions' own protocols. For TCRbeta analysis, collaborator samples were shipped as frozen whole blood, as isolated PBMCs, or as DNA extracted from either sample type. On this clone itself: Its antigen is still unknown. Per-base qualities were not stored, and no clone one base away is much larger.

The cysteine opens and the phenylalanine closes a CDR3 of 12 amino acids. Just the 36-base CDR3 DNA is kept, in frame starting at base 1. V loses 5 bases of germline sequence and J loses 8 bases, and the interval between the two ends is 7 bases. CDR1 and CDR2 (SGHAT, FQNNGV) derive from the germline V gene. The receptor comes from a man aged 40-49 years with active or convalescent COVID-19. This receptor chain uses TRBV11-2 and TRBJ1-6; there is no confident call for the D gene. Material: peripheral blood. The DNA is as follows: TGTGCCAGCAGCCCCTCCCATTCACCCCTCCACTTT. This sequence encodes CASSPSHSPLHF. This CDR3, with the reference TRBV11-2 and TRBJ1-6 proteins standing in past its ends, gives the full variable domain EAGVAQSPRYKIIEKRQSVAFWCNPISGHATLYWYQQILGQGPKLLIQFQNNGVVDDSQLPKDRFSAERLKGVDSTLKIQPAKLEDSAVYLCASSPSHSPLHFGNGTRLTVT.